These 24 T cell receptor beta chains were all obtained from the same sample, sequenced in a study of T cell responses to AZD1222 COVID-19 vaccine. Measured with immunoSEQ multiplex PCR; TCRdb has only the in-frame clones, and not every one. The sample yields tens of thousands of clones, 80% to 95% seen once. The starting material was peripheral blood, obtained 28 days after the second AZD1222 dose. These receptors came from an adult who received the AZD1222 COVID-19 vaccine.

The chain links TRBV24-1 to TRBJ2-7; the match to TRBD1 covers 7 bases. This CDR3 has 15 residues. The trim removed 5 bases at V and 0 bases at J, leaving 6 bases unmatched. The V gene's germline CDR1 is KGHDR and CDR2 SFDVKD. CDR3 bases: TGTGCCACCAGTGCCCGGACAGGACCCTCCTACGAGCAGTACTTC. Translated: CATSARTGPSYEQYF.

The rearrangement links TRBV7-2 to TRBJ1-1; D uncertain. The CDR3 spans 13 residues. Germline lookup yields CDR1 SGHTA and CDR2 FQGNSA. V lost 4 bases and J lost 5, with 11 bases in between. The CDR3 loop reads CASSSIGSTEAFF. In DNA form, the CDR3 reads TGTGCCAGCAGCTCTATCGGGTCGACTGAAGCTTTCTTT.

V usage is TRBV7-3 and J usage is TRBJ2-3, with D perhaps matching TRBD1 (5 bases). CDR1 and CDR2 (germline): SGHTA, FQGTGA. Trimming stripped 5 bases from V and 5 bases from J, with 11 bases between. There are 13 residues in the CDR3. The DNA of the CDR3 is TGTGCCAGCAGCCCCACCCAGGGAGATACGCAGTATTTT. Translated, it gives CASSPTQGDTQYF.

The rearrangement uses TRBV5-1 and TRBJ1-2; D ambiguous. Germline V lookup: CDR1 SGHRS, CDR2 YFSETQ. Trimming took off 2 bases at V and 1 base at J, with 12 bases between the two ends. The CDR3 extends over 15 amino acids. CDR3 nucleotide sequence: TGCGCCAGCAGCTTAAATGTGGGCAGTAACTATGGCTACACCTTC. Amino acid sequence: CASSLNVGSNYGYTF.

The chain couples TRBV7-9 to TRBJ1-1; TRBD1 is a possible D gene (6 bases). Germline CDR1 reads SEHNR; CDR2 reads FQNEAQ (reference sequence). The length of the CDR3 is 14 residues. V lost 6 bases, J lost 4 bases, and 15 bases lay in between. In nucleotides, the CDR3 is TGTGCCAGCAGGAAACAGGGTATCGCCACTGAAGCTTTCTTT. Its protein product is CASRKQGIATEAFF.

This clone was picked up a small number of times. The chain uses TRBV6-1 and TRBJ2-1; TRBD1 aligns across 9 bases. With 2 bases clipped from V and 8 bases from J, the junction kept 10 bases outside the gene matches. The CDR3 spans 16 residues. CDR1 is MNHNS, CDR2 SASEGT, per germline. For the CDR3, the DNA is TGTGCCAGCAGTGAATATGGGACAGGGCCAGGTGATGAGCAGTTCTTC. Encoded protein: CASSEYGTGPGDEQFF.

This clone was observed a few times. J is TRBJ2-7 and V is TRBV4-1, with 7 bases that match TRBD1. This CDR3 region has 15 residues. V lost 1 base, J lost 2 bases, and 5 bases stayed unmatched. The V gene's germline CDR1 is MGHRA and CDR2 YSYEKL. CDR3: CASSQGQGTPYEQYF. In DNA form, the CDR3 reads TGCGCCAGCAGCCAAGGACAGGGAACCCCCTACGAGCAGTACTTC.

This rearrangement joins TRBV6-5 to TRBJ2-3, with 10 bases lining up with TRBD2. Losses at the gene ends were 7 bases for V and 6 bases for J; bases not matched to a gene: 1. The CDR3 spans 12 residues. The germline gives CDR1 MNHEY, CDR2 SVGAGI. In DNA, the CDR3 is TGTGCCAGCACTAGCGGGGGTGATACGCAGTATTTT. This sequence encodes CASTSGGDTQYF.

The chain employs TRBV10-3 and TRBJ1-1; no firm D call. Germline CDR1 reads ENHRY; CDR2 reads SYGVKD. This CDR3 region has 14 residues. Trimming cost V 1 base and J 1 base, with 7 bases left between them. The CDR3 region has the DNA TGTGCCATCAGTGAGTTTGGGCAGAACACTGAAGCTTTCTTT. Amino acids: CAISEFGQNTEAFF.

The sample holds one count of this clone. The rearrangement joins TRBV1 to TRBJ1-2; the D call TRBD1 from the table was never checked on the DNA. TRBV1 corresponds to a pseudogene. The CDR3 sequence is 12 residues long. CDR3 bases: TGCACCAGGACCAGGGTTAACTATGGCTACACCTTC. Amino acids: CTRTRVNYGYTF.

The CDR3 region has the DNA TGTGCCAGCAGCGTATGGGCGCAAGGAGATACGCAGTATTTT. Translated: CASSVWAQGDTQYF. The chain uses TRBV9 and TRBJ2-3, with no clear D. The CDR3 has 14 residues. Deletions cut 1 base from V and 5 bases from J, with 11 bases between. CDR1 and CDR2 (germline): SGDLS, YYNGEE.

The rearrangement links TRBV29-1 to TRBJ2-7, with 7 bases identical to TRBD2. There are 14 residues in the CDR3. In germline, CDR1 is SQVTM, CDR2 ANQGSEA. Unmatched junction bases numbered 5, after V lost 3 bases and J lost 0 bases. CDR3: CSVDPSGSSYEQYF. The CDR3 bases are TGCAGCGTTGATCCTAGCGGAAGCTCCTACGAGCAGTACTTC.

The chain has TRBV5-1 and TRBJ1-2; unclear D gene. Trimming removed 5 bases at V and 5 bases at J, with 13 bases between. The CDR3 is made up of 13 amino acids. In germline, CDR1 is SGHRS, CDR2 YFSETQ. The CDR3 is CASRVERSYGYTF. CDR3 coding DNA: TGCGCCAGCAGAGTGGAGAGGTCTTATGGCTACACCTTC.

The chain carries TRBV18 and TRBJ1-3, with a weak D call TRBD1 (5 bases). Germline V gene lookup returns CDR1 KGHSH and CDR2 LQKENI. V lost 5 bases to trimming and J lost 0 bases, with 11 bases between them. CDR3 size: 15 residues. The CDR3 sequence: CASSGDSVSGNTIYF. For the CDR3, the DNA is TGTGCCAGCTCAGGTGACAGCGTCTCTGGAAACACCATATATTTT.

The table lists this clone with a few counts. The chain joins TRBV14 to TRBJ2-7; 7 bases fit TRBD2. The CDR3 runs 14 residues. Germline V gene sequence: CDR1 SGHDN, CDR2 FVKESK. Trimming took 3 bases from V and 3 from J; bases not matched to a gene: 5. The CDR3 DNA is TGTGCCAGCAGCCAGGGGGGGAGGTACTACGAGCAGTACTTC. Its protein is CASSQGGRYYEQYF.

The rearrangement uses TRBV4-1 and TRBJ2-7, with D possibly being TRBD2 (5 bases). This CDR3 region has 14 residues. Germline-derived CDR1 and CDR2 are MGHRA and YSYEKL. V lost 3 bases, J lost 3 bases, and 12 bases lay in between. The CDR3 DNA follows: TGCGCCAGCAGCCAGCGGACTGCCTACTACGAGCAGTACTTC. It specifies CASSQRTAYYEQYF.

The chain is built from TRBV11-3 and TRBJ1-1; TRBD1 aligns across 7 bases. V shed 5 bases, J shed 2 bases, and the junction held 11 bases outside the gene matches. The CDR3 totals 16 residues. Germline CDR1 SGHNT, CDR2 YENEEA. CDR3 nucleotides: TGTGCCAGCAGCGGGGCGACAGGGCTTATTAACACTGAAGCTTTCTTT. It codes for CASSGATGLINTEAFF.

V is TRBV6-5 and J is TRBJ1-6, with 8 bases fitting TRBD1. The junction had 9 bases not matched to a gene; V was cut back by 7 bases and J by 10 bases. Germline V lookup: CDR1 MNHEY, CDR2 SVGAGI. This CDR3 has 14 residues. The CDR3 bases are TGTGCCAGCAAGGCAGGGGGCGCAGCGTCACCCCTCCACTTT. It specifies CASKAGGAASPLHF.

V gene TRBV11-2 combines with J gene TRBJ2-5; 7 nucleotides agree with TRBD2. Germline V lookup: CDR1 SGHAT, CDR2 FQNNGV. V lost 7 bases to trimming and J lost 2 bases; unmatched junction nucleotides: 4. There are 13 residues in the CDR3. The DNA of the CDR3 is TGTGCCAGCAAAGGGAGGGATCAAGAGACCCAGTACTTC. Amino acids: CASKGRDQETQYF.

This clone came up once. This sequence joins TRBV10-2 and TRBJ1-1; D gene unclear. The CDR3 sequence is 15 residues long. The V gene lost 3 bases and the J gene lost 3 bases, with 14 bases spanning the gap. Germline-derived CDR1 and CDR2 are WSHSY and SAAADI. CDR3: CASSENAQEDTEAFF. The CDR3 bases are TGCGCCAGCAGTGAAAACGCGCAGGAGGACACTGAAGCTTTCTTT.

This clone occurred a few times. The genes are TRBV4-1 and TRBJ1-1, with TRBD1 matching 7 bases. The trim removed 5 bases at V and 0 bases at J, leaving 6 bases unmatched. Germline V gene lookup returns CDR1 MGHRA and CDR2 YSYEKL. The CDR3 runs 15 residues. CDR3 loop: CASSNPQGVNTEAFF. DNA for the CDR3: TGCGCCAGCAGCAACCCCCAGGGGGTGAACACTGAAGCTTTCTTT.

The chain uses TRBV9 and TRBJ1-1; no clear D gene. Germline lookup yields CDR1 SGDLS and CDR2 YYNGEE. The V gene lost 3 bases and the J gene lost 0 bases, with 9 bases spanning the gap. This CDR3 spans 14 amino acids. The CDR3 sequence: CASSAVPMNTEAFF. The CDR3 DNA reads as TGTGCCAGCAGCGCCGTCCCGATGAACACTGAAGCTTTCTTT.

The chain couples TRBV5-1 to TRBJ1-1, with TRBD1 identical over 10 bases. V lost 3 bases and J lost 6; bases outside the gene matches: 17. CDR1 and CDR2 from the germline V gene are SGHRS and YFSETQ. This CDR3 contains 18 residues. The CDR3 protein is CASSYRQGARFTTAEAFF. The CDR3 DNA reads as TGCGCCAGCAGCTACCGACAGGGGGCGCGATTTACGACTGCTGAAGCTTTCTTT.

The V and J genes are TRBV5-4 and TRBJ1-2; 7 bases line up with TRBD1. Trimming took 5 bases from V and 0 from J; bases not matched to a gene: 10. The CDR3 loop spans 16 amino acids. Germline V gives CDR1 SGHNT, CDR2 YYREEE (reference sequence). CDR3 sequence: CASRAGGEASNYGYTF. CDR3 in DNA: TGTGCCAGCAGGGCAGGGGGTGAGGCTTCTAACTATGGCTACACCTTC.